These 10 T cell receptor beta chains were sequenced from one sample in a study of T cells in localized non-small cell lung cancer. Sequenced by immunoSEQ multiplex PCR; TCRdb stores in-frame clones only, minus some. The data contain roughly 24,000 clones, approximately 89% of them singletons. The sample in question was peripheral blood, obtained before any cancer treatment. These receptors came from a female donor of 60 years or more with stage II squamous cell lung carcinoma.

V is TRBV2 and J is TRBJ1-2; 7 positions agree with TRBD1. This CDR3 is built from 14 residues. The V segment lost 6 bases and the J segment 8 bases; nucleotides outside the gene matches: 12. The V gene's germline CDR1 is SNHLY and CDR2 FYNNEI. The CDR3 reads CASSADRVQGGYTF. For the CDR3, the DNA is TGTGCCAGCAGCGCTGACAGGGTCCAGGGGGGCTACACCTTC.

This clone was seen only once. This chain connects TRBV30 to TRBJ1-5, with TRBD1 matching 9 bases. Germline lookup yields CDR1 GTSNPN and CDR2 SVGIG (reference sequence). This CDR3 is built from 17 residues. V lost 3 bases, J lost 1 base, and 10 bases stayed unmatched. Written as DNA, the CDR3 is TGTGCCTGGAGCCCCGGGACAGGGACCTCCAGCAATCAGCCCCAGCATTTT. Its translation: CAWSPGTGTSSNQPQHF. Filled out from reference TRBV30 and TRBJ1-5, the complete variable domain reads SQTIHQWPATLVQPVGSPLSLECTVEGTSNPNLYWYRQAAGRGLQLLFYSVGIGQISSEVPQNLSASRPQDRQFILSSKKLLLSDSGFYLCAWSPGTGTSSNQPQHFGDGTRLSIL.

The chain employs TRBV6-6 and TRBJ2-1, with a tentative D call TRBD2 (7 bases). Germline lookup yields CDR1 MNHNY and CDR2 SVGAGI (reference sequence). V was shortened by 4 bases and J by 0 bases, with 10 bases between the two germline ends. This CDR3 contains 15 residues. The CDR3 sequence is CASSWRGPSYNEQFF. The CDR3 DNA sequence: TGTGCCAGCAGTTGGCGGGGGCCCTCCTACAATGAGCAGTTCTTC.

The J gene is TRBJ2-3, the V gene TRBV19; maybe TRBD1 (5 bases). Germline V gene data show CDR1 as LNHDA and CDR2 as SQIVND (reference sequence). The CDR3 extends over 13 amino acids. For the CDR3, the DNA is TGTACCCCCTCAGGGTTAAGAACAGATACGCAGTATTTT. Translation gives CTPSGLRTDTQYF.

The chain combines TRBV10-3 with TRBJ1-2; no reliable D call. The CDR3 is 12 amino acids. From germline, CDR1 is ENHRY and CDR2 SYGVKD. The V gene lost 2 bases and the J gene lost 10 bases, with 11 bases spanning the gap. The CDR3 nucleotides are TGTGCCATCAGTGAGACGCGGGGAAACTACACCTTC. Translating gives CAISETRGNYTF.

Concerning this clone: One junction end disagrees with the germline gene, perhaps due to a read error. This chain connects TRBV4-3 to TRBJ2-2; D is unresolved. CDR1 is LGHNA, CDR2 YSLEER, per germline. There are 16 residues in the CDR3. In DNA form, the CDR3 reads TGCGCCAGCAGCCAAGATTTGGTGGCCGACACCGGTGAGCTGTTTTTT. This sequence encodes CASSQDLVADTGELFF.

V is TRBV14 and J is TRBJ2-3, with a possible D match to TRBD2 (5 bases). The CDR3 extends over 16 amino acids. V was cut by 0 bases and J by 6 bases, with 16 bases left in between. Per the germline V gene, CDR1 is SGHDN and CDR2 is FVKESK. DNA for the CDR3: TGTGCCAGCAGCCAAGAATCAGCGGACCTCGGGGATACGCAGTATTTT. Protein: CASSQESADLGDTQYF.

V gene TRBV15 combines with J gene TRBJ1-3, with 9 bases matching TRBD1. Trimming cost V 8 bases and J 4 bases; bases outside gene matches: 9. This CDR3 region has 15 residues. Germline V lookup: CDR1 LNHNV, CDR2 YYDKDF (reference sequence). This chain's CDR3 is CATERGQGNGNTIYF. The DNA for the CDR3 is TGTGCCACCGAAAGAGGACAGGGGAACGGAAACACCATATATTTT. The full variable domain, with the rest looked up from reference TRBV15 and TRBJ1-3, is DAMVIQNPRYQVTQFGKPVTLSCSQTLNHNVMYWYQQKSSQAPKLLFHYYDKDFNNEADTPDNFQSRRPNTSFCFLDIRSPGLGDTAMYLCATERGQGNGNTIYFGEGSWLTVV.

This chain uses TRBV11-2 with TRBJ2-7; 10 nucleotides align to TRBD2. This CDR3 contains 15 residues. Germline V lookup: CDR1 SGHAT, CDR2 FQNNGV. After removal of 3 bases from V and 2 bases from J, the junction contained 4 bases not matched to a gene. Here the CDR3 reads CASSFQLAGTYEQYF. CDR3 DNA sequence: TGTGCCAGCAGCTTTCAACTAGCGGGGACCTACGAGCAGTACTTC. The whole variable domain, filled in from reference TRBV11-2 and TRBJ2-7, reads EAGVAQSPRYKIIEKRQSVAFWCNPISGHATLYWYQQILGQGPKLLIQFQNNGVVDDSQLPKDRFSAERLKGVDSTLKIQPAKLEDSAVYLCASSFQLAGTYEQYFGPGTRLTVT.

This chain connects TRBV27 to TRBJ1-2, with D hard to call. Germline V gene sequence: CDR1 MNHEY, CDR2 SMNVEV (reference sequence). V was pared by 6 bases and J by 1 base, with 18 bases between. The CDR3 contains 16 residues. The CDR3 protein is CASSPKTVHFNYGYTF. DNA for the CDR3: TGTGCCAGCAGCCCGAAAACTGTGCACTTTAACTATGGCTACACCTTC.